Following are 32 T cell receptor beta chains from one sample sequenced in a study of vaccination effects on CD4 cells after COVID-19. The protocol was immunoSEQ multiplex PCR, while the TCRdb copy is restricted to in-frame clones and leaves out a portion. This sample has fewer than 30,000 clones; around 72% occur once, and the top ten carry 25% to 30%. ViraFEST expansion of antigen-specific CD4+ T cells with viral peptide pools preceded sequencing. After more than 8 days in culture, the CD4+ T cells were isolated. Neither prior SARS-CoV-2 infection nor positive nucleocapsid antibodies were present in the vaccine recipients. The antigens of these receptors remain unknown. The material sequenced was CD4+ T cells from PBMCs cultured with SARS-CoV-2 spike peptides, taken before COVID-19 vaccination. Receptor source: a human donor who received a COVID-19 vaccine.

The chain employs TRBV28 and TRBJ1-2, with 8 nucleotides matching TRBD1. Germline CDR1 and CDR2: MDHEN and SYDVKM. After removal of 8 bases from V and 5 bases from J, the junction contained 10 bases not matched to a gene. CDR3 length: 14 residues. The CDR3 nucleotides are TGTGCCAGCGGCACAGGGGGGGCAGTGTATGGCTACACCTTC. Its translation is CASGTGGAVYGYTF.

The CDR3 protein is CASSATEPYNEQFF. The DNA for the CDR3 is TGTGCCAGCAGCGCAACAGAGCCTTACAATGAGCAGTTCTTC. This chain joins TRBV28 and TRBJ2-1; D is unresolved. The CDR3 runs to 14 residues. The V and J ends lost 6 bases and 4 bases respectively, with 13 bases between them. CDR1 and CDR2 from the germline V gene are MDHEN and SYDVKM.

The chain employs TRBV5-1 and TRBJ2-2; 8 bases map to TRBD2. Germline V gene sequence: CDR1 SGHRS, CDR2 YFSETQ. The J segment lost 6 bases and the V segment lost 5 bases, leaving 6 bases of the junction unmatched. The CDR3 is 14 residues long. CDR3 DNA: TGCGCCAGCAGTTCAAGCGGGAGTTCCGGGGAGCTGTTTTTT. Translation: CASSSSGSSGELFF.

The rearrangement joins TRBV19 to TRBJ1-5; no clear D. Looked up from germline, CDR1 is LNHDA and CDR2 is SQIVND (reference sequence). Trimming left V 3 bases short and J 0 bases short, with 15 bases between. This CDR3 region has 17 residues. The CDR3 nucleotides read TGTGCCAGTAGTATGAACCGAGGAACTTATAGCAATCAGCCCCAGCATTTT. Its protein product is CASSMNRGTYSNQPQHF.

The V call is TRBV7-2, the J call TRBJ2-1; the D call may be TRBD1 or TRBD2 (6 bases each). The CDR3 length is 17 residues. Trimming cost V 4 bases and J 2 bases, with 18 bases left between them. Germline V CDR1 and CDR2: SGHTA, FQGNSA. For the CDR3, the DNA is TGTGCCAGCAGCTCCACGGCGGGACAAAAGGCCTACAATGAGCAGTTCTTC. Its translation: CASSSTAGQKAYNEQFF.

V gene TRBV9 combines with J gene TRBJ2-3, with D possibly TRBD1 on 6 matching bases. V shed 0 bases and J shed 3 bases, with 8 bases lying between them. The CDR3 consists of 14 residues. The germline gives CDR1 SGDLS, CDR2 YYNGEE. CDR3 sequence (DNA): TGTGCCAGCAGCGTAGTAGGGGGTACAGATACGCAGTATTTT. Translating it yields CASSVVGGTDTQYF.

Only a few counts were recorded for this clone. The chain has TRBV2 and TRBJ1-5; D is unclear. Germline lookup yields CDR1 SNHLY and CDR2 FYNNEI. This CDR3 comprises 12 residues. V was trimmed by 7 bases and J by 3 bases, leaving 7 bases between them. CDR3 in DNA: TGTGCCAGCAATGCCTACAATCAGCCCCAGCATTTT. Protein: CASNAYNQPQHF.

As regards this clone: The same CDR3 arises from other DNA sequences in this sample as well. This chain uses TRBV5-1 with TRBJ2-7, with 10 nucleotides matching TRBD1. CDR1 is SGHRS, CDR2 YFSETQ, per germline. Trimming took 0 bases from V and 4 from J; bases not matched to a gene: 1. The CDR3 is 14 amino acids. CDR3 sequence: CASSLGQGAYEQYF. The CDR3 coding sequence is TGCGCCAGCAGCTTGGGACAGGGGGCTTACGAGCAGTACTTC.

The chain recombines TRBV30 with TRBJ1-2; possibly TRBD1 for D (5 bases). CDR1 and CDR2 (germline): GTSNPN, SVGIG (reference sequence). V lost 3 bases and J lost 4, with 27 bases in between. This CDR3 region has 18 residues. This CDR3 is CAWSARWVKMGLSYGYTF. For the CDR3, the DNA is TGTGCCTGGAGCGCCCGATGGGTCAAGATGGGGCTCTCCTATGGCTACACCTTC.

CDR3 residues: CASSFTGREPQHF. For the CDR3, the DNA is TGCGCCAGCAGCTTTACAGGAAGGGAGCCCCAGCATTTT. This sequence joins TRBV5-1 and TRBJ1-5, with D perhaps matching TRBD1 (5 bases). The germline CDR1 and CDR2 sequences are SGHRS and YFSETQ. V dropped 2 bases and J dropped 8 bases, with 11 bases sitting between them. This CDR3 is built from 13 residues.

V gene TRBV19 combines with J gene TRBJ1-2; TRBD1 agrees at 7 bases. Trimming removed 6 bases from V and 5 bases from J; junction bases left unmatched: 9. CDR3 length: 14 amino acids. Germline CDR1 is LNHDA and CDR2 is SQIVND (reference sequence). The CDR3 sequence is CASRTRDSLYGYTF. Here the CDR3 DNA reads TGTGCCAGTAGGACCCGGGACAGCCTATATGGCTACACCTTC.

The CDR3 reads CASSMGLGGTDTQYF. The CDR3 DNA reads TGTGCCAGTAGTATGGGACTAGGGGGCACAGATACGCAGTATTTT. V and J are TRBV19 and TRBJ2-3, with TRBD2 matching 8 bases. The ends lost 3 bases at V and 1 base at J; junction bases unmatched: 3. The CDR3 sequence is 15 residues long. Germline CDR1 and CDR2: LNHDA and SQIVND (reference sequence). The full variable domain, with the rest looked up from reference TRBV19 and TRBJ2-3, is DGGITQSPKYLFRKEGQNVTLSCEQNLNHDAMYWYRQDPGQGLRLIYYSQIVNDFQKGDIAEGYSVSREKKESFPLTVTSAQKNPTAFYLCASSMGLGGTDTQYFGPGTRLTVL.

The count of this clone is one. The chain is built from TRBV6-5 and TRBJ2-5, with D tentatively TRBD2 (6 bases). V was shortened by 6 bases and J by 7 bases, with 12 bases between the two germline ends. CDR1 MNHEY and CDR2 SVGAGI come from the germline V gene. The CDR3 is 12 amino acids. This CDR3 is CASRTEGMTQYF. In DNA, the CDR3 is TGTGCCAGCAGGACGGAGGGGATGACCCAGTACTTC.

The gene calls are TRBV7-2 and TRBJ2-5, with TRBD1 matching 9 bases. The CDR3 is made up of 15 amino acids. J gave up 1 base and V 1 base, and 1 base lay outside the gene matches. Germline CDR1 SGHTA, CDR2 FQGNSA. The CDR3 protein is CASSLETGGQETQYF. The CDR3 DNA follows: TGTGCCAGCAGCTTAGAGACAGGGGGCCAAGAGACCCAGTACTTC.

The V and J genes are TRBV18 and TRBJ1-2; perhaps TRBD1 as D (6 bases). This CDR3 is 16 amino acids long. Trimming cost V 5 bases and J 2 bases, with 18 bases left between them. CDR1 is KGHSH and CDR2 is LQKENI in the germline V gene. CDR3 protein: CASSMFQGTLNYGYTF. The CDR3 DNA is TGTGCCAGCTCAATGTTCCAAGGGACACTAAACTATGGCTACACCTTC.

The chain is built from TRBV9 and TRBJ1-4; 8 bases line up with TRBD1. The trim removed 4 bases at V and 7 bases at J, leaving 6 bases unmatched. From germline, CDR1 is SGDLS and CDR2 YYNGEE. The CDR3 contains 14 residues. CDR3 protein: CASSPTGGGEKLFF. CDR3 DNA: TGTGCCAGCAGCCCAACAGGGGGGGGTGAAAAACTGTTTTTT.

The V call is TRBV4-3, the J call TRBJ1-1; D gene ambiguous. The CDR3 totals 14 residues. Trimming removed 0 bases at V and 3 bases at J, with 8 bases between. Germline values: CDR1 LGHNA, CDR2 YSLEER. CDR3 loop: CASSQELRDTEAFF. For the CDR3, the DNA is TGCGCCAGCAGCCAAGAGCTTAGGGACACTGAAGCTTTCTTT.

This sequence joins TRBV28 and TRBJ2-6; D is unresolved. CDR3 length: 15 residues. Germline V gene sequence: CDR1 MDHEN, CDR2 SYDVKM. The V end lost 4 bases, the J end lost 1 base, and 8 bases lay between the germline ends. CDR3 protein: CASSSRVSGANVLTF. The CDR3 DNA reads as TGTGCCAGCAGTTCCCGTGTGTCTGGGGCCAACGTCCTGACTTTC.

The J gene is TRBJ2-7, the V gene TRBV3-1 (or the pseudogene TRBV3-2); the match to TRBD2 covers 9 bases. The V segment lost 1 base and the J segment 2 bases; nucleotides outside the gene matches: 3. Germline V lookup: CDR1 LGHDT, CDR2 YNNKEL (reference sequence). This CDR3 has 15 residues. The CDR3 DNA follows: TGTGCCAGCAGCCAAGCCCTAGCGGGGACCTACGAGCAGTACTTC. Its translation is CASSQALAGTYEQYF.

The chain is built from TRBV3-1 (or the pseudogene TRBV3-2) and TRBJ1-2; 7 nucleotides match TRBD1. The V gene's germline CDR1 is LGHDT and CDR2 YNNKEL (reference sequence). CDR3 size: 15 residues. J gave up 4 bases and V 0 bases, and 5 bases lay outside the gene matches. CDR3 protein: CASSQDHGQAYGYTF. The CDR3 bases are TGTGCCAGCAGCCAAGACCACGGACAGGCCTATGGCTACACCTTC.

J is TRBJ2-1 and V is TRBV28; 9 nucleotides align to TRBD1. Losses at the gene ends were 3 bases for V and 10 bases for J; bases not matched to a gene: 10. There are 15 residues in the CDR3. Looked up from germline, CDR1 is MDHEN and CDR2 is SYDVKM. The CDR3 protein is CASSFVQGAKGEQFF. The CDR3 DNA sequence: TGTGCCAGCAGTTTCGTACAGGGGGCGAAAGGGGAGCAGTTCTTC.

The rearrangement links TRBV7-9 to TRBJ2-5, with D unresolved. Trimming removed 1 base at V and 3 bases at J, with 6 bases between. This CDR3 is built from 13 residues. The V gene's germline CDR1 is SEHNR and CDR2 FQNEAQ (reference sequence). CDR3 sequence reads: CASSLDRKETQYF. The CDR3 nucleotides are TGTGCCAGCAGCTTAGATAGAAAAGAGACCCAGTACTTC.

The chain recombines TRBV27 with TRBJ1-1, with D unclear. Germline V lookup: CDR1 MNHEY, CDR2 SMNVEV (reference sequence). This CDR3 is 13 amino acids long. V lost 2 bases and J 3 bases, leaving 7 bases between the germline ends. CDR3 sequence (DNA): TGTGCCAGCAGTTTAAGAGAGGACACTGAAGCTTTCTTT. It is translated as CASSLREDTEAFF.

The V and J genes are TRBV20-1 and TRBJ2-5, with 8 bases lining up with TRBD2. This CDR3 region has 14 residues. V trimming: 3 bases; J trimming: 2 bases; junction bases outside the gene matches: 5. Germline assignment: CDR1 DFQATT and CDR2 SNEGSKA (reference sequence). CDR3 in amino acids: CSASSGTRQETQYF. The CDR3 nucleotides are TGCAGTGCTAGTTCCGGGACTAGACAAGAGACCCAGTACTTC.

The chain joins TRBV24-1 to TRBJ2-2; D unresolved. Germline V gene data show CDR1 as KGHDR and CDR2 as SFDVKD. The CDR3 totals 13 residues. V was cut by 6 bases and J by 2 bases, with 6 bases left in between. CDR3 sequence (DNA): TGTGCCACCAGTAATAAAAACACCGGGGAGCTGTTTTTT. Translation gives CATSNKNTGELFF.

This clone was recorded only once. The chain couples TRBV5-4 to TRBJ2-2; D unclear. Germline lookup yields CDR1 SGHNT and CDR2 YYREEE (reference sequence). This CDR3 has 12 residues. The V and J ends lost 3 bases and 6 bases respectively, with 6 bases between them. In nucleotides, the CDR3 is TGTGCCAGCAGCTCCCCCCCCGGGGAGCTGTTTTTT. It yields the protein CASSSPPGELFF.

This clone is a singleton in its sample. The chain carries TRBV29-1 and TRBJ2-1; D gene uncertain. This CDR3 spans 13 amino acids. V was pared by 4 bases and J by 9 bases, with 16 bases between. Germline V gene sequence: CDR1 SQVTM, CDR2 ANQGSEA. This chain's CDR3 is CSVGEPRTGEQFF. CDR3 bases: TGCAGCGTTGGAGAACCCCGTACGGGTGAGCAGTTCTTC.

This chain links TRBV27 with TRBJ1-2; 7 positions match TRBD1. CDR3 size: 15 residues. After removal of 0 bases from V and 4 bases from J, the junction contained 5 bases not matched to a gene. Looked up from germline, CDR1 is MNHEY and CDR2 is SMNVEV (reference sequence). The CDR3 sequence is CASSLSKGAPYGYTF. In DNA form, the CDR3 reads TGTGCCAGCAGTTTATCAAAGGGGGCCCCCTATGGCTACACCTTC.

This clone was observed once. The chain employs TRBV6-1 and TRBJ2-3, with TRBD1 matching over 7 bases. This CDR3 comprises 14 residues. V shed 3 bases, J shed 4 bases, and the junction held 4 bases outside the gene matches. The germline gives CDR1 MNHNS, CDR2 SASEGT. CDR3 region: CASSDTGDSDTQYF. The CDR3 DNA sequence: TGTGCCAGCAGTGACACAGGGGATTCAGATACGCAGTATTTT.

The J gene is TRBJ1-1, the V gene TRBV28; 8 bases line up with TRBD1. This CDR3 is 16 amino acids long. Germline loops: CDR1 MDHEN, CDR2 SYDVKM. V shed 2 bases, J shed 3 bases, and the junction held 8 bases outside the gene matches. CDR3 residues: CASSLLPGQGDTEAFF. DNA for the CDR3: TGTGCCAGCAGTTTACTCCCTGGACAGGGTGACACTGAAGCTTTCTTT.

The genes are TRBV7-9 and TRBJ2-7; D call uncertain. The CDR3 totals 14 residues. Germline CDR1 is SEHNR and CDR2 is FQNEAQ (reference sequence). The V end was cut by 2 bases, the J end by 3 bases, with 11 bases between. The CDR3 nucleotides are TGTGCCAGCAGCTTATCCCACCAATACTACGAGCAGTACTTC. Encoded protein: CASSLSHQYYEQYF. The whole variable domain, remainder taken from reference TRBV7-9 and TRBJ2-7, is DTGVSQNPRHKITKRGQNVTFRCDPISEHNRLYWYRQTLGQGPEFLTYFQNEAQLEKSRLLSDRFSAERPKGSFSTLEIQRTEQGDSAMYLCASSLSHQYYEQYFGPGTRLTVT.

V and J are TRBV5-5 and TRBJ2-3; TRBD2 aligns across 7 bases. There are 15 residues in the CDR3. The germline gives CDR1 SGHKS, CDR2 YYEKEE (reference sequence). With 1 base clipped from V and 3 bases from J, the junction kept 5 bases outside the gene matches. The CDR3 protein is CASSLTGGRTDTQYF. For the CDR3, the DNA is TGTGCCAGCAGCTTGACGGGGGGTAGGACAGATACGCAGTATTTT.